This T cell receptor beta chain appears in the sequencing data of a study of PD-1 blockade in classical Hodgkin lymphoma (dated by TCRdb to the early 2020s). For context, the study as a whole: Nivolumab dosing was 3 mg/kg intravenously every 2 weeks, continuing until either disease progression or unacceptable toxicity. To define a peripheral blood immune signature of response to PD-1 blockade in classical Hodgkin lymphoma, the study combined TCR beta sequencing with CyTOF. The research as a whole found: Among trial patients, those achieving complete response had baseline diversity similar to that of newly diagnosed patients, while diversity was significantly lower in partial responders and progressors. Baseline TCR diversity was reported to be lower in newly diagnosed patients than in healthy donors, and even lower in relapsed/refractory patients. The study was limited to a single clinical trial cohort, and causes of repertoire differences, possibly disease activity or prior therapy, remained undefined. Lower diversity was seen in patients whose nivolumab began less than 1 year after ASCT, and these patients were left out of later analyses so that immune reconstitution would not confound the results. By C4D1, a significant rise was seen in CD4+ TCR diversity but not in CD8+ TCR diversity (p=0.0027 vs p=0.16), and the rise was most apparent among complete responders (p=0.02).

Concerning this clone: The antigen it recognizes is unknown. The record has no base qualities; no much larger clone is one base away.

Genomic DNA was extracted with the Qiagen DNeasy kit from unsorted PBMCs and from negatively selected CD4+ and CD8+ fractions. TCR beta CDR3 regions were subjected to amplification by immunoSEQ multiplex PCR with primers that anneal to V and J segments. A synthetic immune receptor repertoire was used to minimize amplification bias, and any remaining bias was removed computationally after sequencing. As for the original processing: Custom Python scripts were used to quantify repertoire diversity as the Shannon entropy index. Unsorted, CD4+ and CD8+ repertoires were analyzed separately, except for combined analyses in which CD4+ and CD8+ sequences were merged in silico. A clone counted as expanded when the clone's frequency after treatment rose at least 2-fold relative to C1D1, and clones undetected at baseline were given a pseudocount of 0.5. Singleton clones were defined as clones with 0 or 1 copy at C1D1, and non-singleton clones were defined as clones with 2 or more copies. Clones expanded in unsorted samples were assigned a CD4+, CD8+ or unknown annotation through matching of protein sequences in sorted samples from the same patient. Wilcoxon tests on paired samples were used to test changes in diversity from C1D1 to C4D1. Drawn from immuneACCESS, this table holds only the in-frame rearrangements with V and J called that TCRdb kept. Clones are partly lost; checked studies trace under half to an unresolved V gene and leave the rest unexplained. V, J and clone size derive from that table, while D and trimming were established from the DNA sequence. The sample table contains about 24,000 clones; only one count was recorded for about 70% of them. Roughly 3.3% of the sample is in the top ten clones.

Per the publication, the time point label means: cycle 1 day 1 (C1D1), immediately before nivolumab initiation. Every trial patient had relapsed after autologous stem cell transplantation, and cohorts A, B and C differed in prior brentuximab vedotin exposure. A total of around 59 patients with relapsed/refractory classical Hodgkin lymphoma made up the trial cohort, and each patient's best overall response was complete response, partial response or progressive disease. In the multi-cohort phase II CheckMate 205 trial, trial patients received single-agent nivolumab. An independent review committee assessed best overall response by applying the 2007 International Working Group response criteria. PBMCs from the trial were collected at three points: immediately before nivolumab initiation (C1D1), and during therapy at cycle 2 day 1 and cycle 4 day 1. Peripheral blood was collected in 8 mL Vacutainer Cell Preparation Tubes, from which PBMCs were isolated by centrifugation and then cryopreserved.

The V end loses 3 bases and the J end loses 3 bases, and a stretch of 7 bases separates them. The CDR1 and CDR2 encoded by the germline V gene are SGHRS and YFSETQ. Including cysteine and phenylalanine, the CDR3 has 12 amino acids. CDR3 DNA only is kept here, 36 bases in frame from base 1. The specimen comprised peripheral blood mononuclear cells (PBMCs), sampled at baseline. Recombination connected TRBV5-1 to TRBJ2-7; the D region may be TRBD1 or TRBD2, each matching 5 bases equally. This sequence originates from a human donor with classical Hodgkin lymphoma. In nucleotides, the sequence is TGCGCCAGCAGCTGGGACGGCTACGAGCAGTACTTC. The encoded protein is CASSWDGYEQYF.